The next 20 T cell receptor beta chains were all read from a single sample in a study of T-cell reconstitution after alpha-beta-depleted transplantation in children. Preparation of the TCRbeta library involved a method that used unique molecular identifiers. TCRdb called the PCR reads again in MiXCR, with one record for every CDR3 protein. The sample records 440,000 or so distinct CDR3 sequences, over 40% being singletons. The specimen was PBMCs, collected before TCRalphabeta/CD19-depleted stem cell transplant. The receptors stem from a girl aged 2 to 9 with aplastic anemia, due to receive a stem cell transplant.

This clonotype was seen only a few times. V usage is TRBV18 and J usage is TRBJ1-1; no reliable D call. V was trimmed by 1 base and J by 8 bases, leaving 8 bases between them. This CDR3 is built from 12 residues. Germline lookup yields CDR1 KGHSH and CDR2 LQKENI. CDR3 region: CASSPLSREAFF. The CDR3, as DNA: TGTGCCAGCTCACCACTTTCCCGAGAAGCTTTCTTT.

This clonotype was detected a few times. The genes are TRBV7-8 and TRBJ2-7; 7 nucleotides match TRBD2. Germline loops: CDR1 SGHVS, CDR2 FQNEAQ. CDR3 length: 14 residues. The V segment lost 5 bases and the J segment 3 bases; nucleotides outside the gene matches: 7. The CDR3 here is CASSPFGGSYEQYF. The DNA for the CDR3 is TGTGCCAGCAGCCCCTTCGGCGGGAGCTACGAGCAGTACTTC.

The chain couples TRBV12-3 or TRBV12-4 to TRBJ2-7; D is possibly TRBD1 or TRBD2 (5 bases each). This CDR3 has 14 residues. Trimming shortened V by 6 bases and J by 2 bases, and 14 bases separated the two germline ends. The CDR3 nucleotides read TGTGCCAGCAGAACCTCGACGGGGCCCTACGAGCAGTACTTC. This sequence encodes CASRTSTGPYEQYF.

The chain links TRBV20-1 to TRBJ1-5, with D possibly matching TRBD1 (6 bases). From germline, CDR1 is DFQATT and CDR2 SNEGSKA (reference sequence). The CDR3 is 14 residues long. Between the trimmed V and J ends, which lost 0 bases and 6 bases, there was a span of 12 bases. The CDR3 coding sequence is TGCAGTGCTAGAGATGCATGGGGGGCTCAGCCCCAGCATTTT. This sequence encodes CSARDAWGAQPQHF.

The chain employs TRBV27 and TRBJ2-7; 8 bases align to TRBD2. This CDR3 spans 14 amino acids. V trimming: 6 bases; J trimming: 2 bases; junction bases outside the gene matches: 6. Germline V gives CDR1 MNHEY, CDR2 SMNVEV (reference sequence). The CDR3 DNA reads TGTGCCAGCAGACTCGGCGGGGGGACCTACGAGCAGTACTTC. This gives the protein CASRLGGGTYEQYF.

The sample holds a few counts of this clonotype. The chain joins TRBV14 to TRBJ2-7, with 12 bases lining up with TRBD1. The CDR3 has 15 residues. V shed 5 bases and J 5 bases; nucleotides not matched to a gene: 7. Germline V lookup: CDR1 SGHDN, CDR2 FVKESK. The CDR3 DNA reads as TGTGCCAGCAGCGTCTCGGGACAGGGGGCAAACGAGCAGTACTTC. This gives the protein CASSVSGQGANEQYF.

This chain connects TRBV5-6 to TRBJ2-4; D call uncertain. The V and J ends lost 1 base and 0 bases respectively, with 5 bases between them. This CDR3 spans 14 amino acids. CDR1 and CDR2 (germline): SGHDT, YYEEEE. This chain's CDR3 is CASSLTLAKNIQYF. In nucleotides, the CDR3 is TGTGCCAGCAGCTTGACTCTAGCCAAAAACATTCAGTACTTC.

In its sample, this clonotype was seen many times. The chain has TRBV2 and TRBJ2-2; 7 nucleotides match TRBD2. Germline V gene lookup returns CDR1 SNHLY and CDR2 FYNNEI. The V and J ends lost 6 bases and 3 bases, in that order; junction bases with no gene match: 7. The CDR3 is 15 residues long. DNA for the CDR3: TGTGCCAGCAGAGACCGGGACTACTACACCGGGGAGCTGTTTTTT. Amino acid sequence: CASRDRDYYTGELFF.

Written as DNA, the CDR3 is TGCAGTGCCGGACTAGCGGGAGGGCCGGGCGGAGCGGTTCGGGATACGCAGTATTTT. Its translation is CSAGLAGGPGGAVRDTQYF. V is TRBV20-1 and J is TRBJ2-3, with 15 positions matching TRBD2. CDR1 is DFQATT, CDR2 SNEGSKA, per germline (reference sequence). Trimming cost V 6 bases and J 6 bases; bases outside gene matches: 19. This CDR3 has 19 residues.

V is TRBV3-1 and J is TRBJ2-6; D possibly corresponds to TRBD2 (5 bases). The CDR3 runs 18 residues. V lost 0 bases and J lost 4, with 16 bases in between. Germline lookup yields CDR1 LGHDT and CDR2 YNNKEL (reference sequence). CDR3 DNA sequence: TGTGCCAGCAGCCAAGATCTAGGTCGAGGGCCCGGGGCCAACGTCCTGACTTTC. Encoded protein: CASSQDLGRGPGANVLTF.

This clonotype was seen more than once but under ten times. The chain combines TRBV5-5 with TRBJ1-2; D possibly corresponds to TRBD1 (6 bases). V was shortened by 3 bases and J by 8 bases, with 14 bases between the two germline ends. Germline V gene sequence: CDR1 SGHKS, CDR2 YYEKEE (reference sequence). The CDR3 runs to 13 residues. The CDR3, as DNA: TGTGCCAGCAGCTCGGGGGGGACACCAGGCTACACCTTC. Encoded protein: CASSSGGTPGYTF.

This clonotype was seen repeatedly, ten times or more. The CDR3 DNA is TGTGCCAGCAGGGGAGGCCTAAGCTATGGCTACACCTTC. Residues: CASRGGLSYGYTF. The chain has TRBV27 and TRBJ1-2; D unresolved. Germline loops: CDR1 MNHEY, CDR2 SMNVEV (reference sequence). V was trimmed by 6 bases and J by 4 bases, leaving 12 bases between them. The CDR3 is made up of 13 amino acids.

Only a few counts were recorded for this clonotype. The chain is built from TRBV12-3 or TRBV12-4 and TRBJ2-7, with 7 positions matching TRBD2. Trimming at V came to 5 bases and at J to 3 bases, leaving 4 bases not matched to a gene. This CDR3 is built from 13 residues. Here the CDR3 reads CASSRDYRYEQYF. The CDR3 nucleotides read TGTGCCAGCAGTAGGGACTACCGCTACGAGCAGTACTTC.

This clonotype has only one observation. The CDR3 ends on some other residue instead of the conserved phenylalanine or tryptophan, so this is likely a read error. The genes are TRBV11-2 and TRBJ1-1; maybe TRBD1 (5 bases). CDR1 SGHAT and CDR2 FQNNGV come from the germline V gene. This CDR3 has 13 amino acids. The CDR3 spells CASSLWGNSEAFY. Here the CDR3 DNA reads TGTGCCAGCAGCTTATGGGGGAACTCTGAAGCTTTCTAT.

About this clonotype: One end of the junction is discordant with germline, which a read error may explain. The chain recombines TRBV29-1 with TRBJ2-5; tentatively, D is TRBD2 (5 bases). The V gene's germline CDR1 is SQVTM and CDR2 ANQGSEA. The length of the CDR3 is 13 residues. Here the CDR3 reads CSVEDPGKEIQYF. The CDR3 DNA is TGCAGCGTTGAAGATCCCGGGAAAGAGATCCAGTACTTC. The full variable domain, its missing parts supplied by reference TRBV29-1 and TRBJ2-5, is SAVISQKPSRDICQRGTSLTIQCQVDSQVTMMFWYRQQPGQSLTLIATANQGSEATYESGFVIDKFPISRPNLTFSTLTVSNMSPEDSSIYLCSVEDPGKEIQYFGPGTRLLVL.

The chain uses TRBV6-5 and TRBJ2-2; D might be TRBD2 (6 bases). Germline V lookup: CDR1 MNHEY, CDR2 SVGAGI. The CDR3 runs to 16 residues. V gave up 0 bases and J gave up 4 bases, with 12 bases separating them. CDR3: CASSYSGSAGTGELFF. The CDR3 DNA sequence: TGTGCCAGCAGTTACTCGGGATCAGCGGGCACCGGGGAGCTGTTTTTT.

This clonotype was seen a few times. V and J are TRBV7-9 and TRBJ2-3; 9 positions match TRBD1. Germline CDR1 SEHNR, CDR2 FQNEAQ (reference sequence). After removal of 5 bases from V and 5 bases from J, the junction contained 11 bases not matched to a gene. The CDR3 contains 16 residues. The CDR3 reads CASSPPWDREKDTQYF. The CDR3 coding sequence is TGTGCCAGCAGCCCGCCTTGGGACAGGGAGAAAGATACGCAGTATTTT.

CDR3 region: CASSFNPGQGPYEQYF. For the CDR3, the DNA is TGCGCCAGCAGCTTCAATCCGGGACAGGGCCCCTACGAGCAGTACTTC. This sequence joins TRBV5-1 and TRBJ2-7; 9 bases are shared with TRBD1. Germline trimming cut 2 bases from V and 2 bases from J; bases unmatched to any gene: 8. This CDR3 is 16 amino acids long. Germline-derived CDR1 and CDR2 are SGHRS and YFSETQ.

J is TRBJ1-1 and V is TRBV5-1; D ambiguous. The CDR3 is made up of 13 amino acids. Germline CDR1 SGHRS, CDR2 YFSETQ. Trimming stripped 5 bases from V and 1 base from J, with 9 bases between. DNA for the CDR3: TGCGCCAGCAGTCAAACAAGGAACACTGAAGCTTTCTTT. It specifies CASSQTRNTEAFF. Full variable domain (rest looked up from reference TRBV5-1 and TRBJ1-1): KAGVTQTPRYLIKTRGQQVTLSCSPISGHRSVSWYQQTPGQGLQFLFEYFSETQRNKGNFPGRFSGRQFSNSRSEMNVSTLELGDSALYLCASSQTRNTEAFFGQGTRLTVV.

This clonotype was counted ten times or more. This chain joins TRBV12-3 or TRBV12-4 and TRBJ2-2, with no clear D. V was cut by 6 bases and J by 3 bases, with 8 bases left in between. There are 13 residues in the CDR3. The CDR3 is CASRPPDTGELFF. As DNA, the CDR3 is TGTGCCAGCAGACCTCCCGACACCGGGGAGCTGTTTTTT.